The 27 T cell receptor beta chains given below trace back to one sample, sequenced in a study of blood T cell repertoires in COVID-19. Profiled with immunoSEQ multiplex PCR; TCRdb holds only in-frame clones, not every one. The sample holds fewer than 300,000 clones, approximately 90% seen once. Sample: PBMCs or T cells enriched from blood (not recorded which). Receptors were obtained from a man in his forties or fifties who had recovered from COVID-19.

This rearrangement joins TRBV19 to TRBJ1-5; TRBD1 agrees at 7 bases. The junction had 6 bases not matched to a gene; V was cut back by 2 bases and J by 2 bases. Germline CDR1 reads LNHDA; CDR2 reads SQIVND (reference sequence). The CDR3 totals 16 residues. The CDR3 spells CASSIKGGAGNQPQHF. The DNA of the CDR3 is TGTGCCAGTAGTATAAAAGGGGGCGCTGGCAATCAGCCCCAGCATTTT.

The J gene is TRBJ2-1, the V gene TRBV7-2; D call uncertain. This CDR3 comprises 14 residues. V shed 0 bases and J shed 8 bases, with 11 bases lying between them. CDR1 is SGHTA and CDR2 is FQGNSA in the germline V gene. Written as DNA, the CDR3 is TGTGCCAGCAGCTTAGCGGCTAGTTTCGATGAGCAGTTCTTC. Translated, it gives CASSLAASFDEQFF. Complete variable domain (other parts from reference TRBV7-2 and TRBJ2-1): GAGVSQSPSNKVTEKGKDVELRCDPISGHTALYWYRQSLGQGLEFLIYFQGNSAPDKSGLPSDRFSAERTGGSVSTLTIQRTQQEDSAVYLCASSLAASFDEQFFGPGTRLTVL.

This clone was seen only a few times. This chain links TRBV7-9 with TRBJ2-7; a possible D gene is TRBD1 (6 bases). The V gene's germline CDR1 is SEHNR and CDR2 FQNEAQ (reference sequence). Trimming removed 4 bases at V and 1 base at J, with 11 bases between. CDR3 length: 14 amino acids. This CDR3 is CASSWDTRSYEQYF. CDR3 sequence (DNA): TGTGCCAGCAGCTGGGACACCCGTTCCTACGAGCAGTACTTC.

This chain connects TRBV9 to TRBJ1-2; D is unclear. The CDR3 is 16 residues long. V was pared by 0 bases and J by 7 bases, with 19 bases between. The V gene's germline CDR1 is SGDLS and CDR2 YYNGEE. CDR3 bases: TGTGCCAGCAGCGTAGCCTCGACTGACTCTATGTTTGGCTACACCTTC. This codes for CASSVASTDSMFGYTF.

V and J are TRBV7-9 and TRBJ2-3; 7 positions agree with TRBD2. V lost 1 base to trimming and J lost 10 bases; unmatched junction nucleotides: 8. This CDR3 spans 14 amino acids. Germline V gene sequence: CDR1 SEHNR, CDR2 FQNEAQ (reference sequence). CDR3 region: CASSLGTSVIAQYF. The CDR3 DNA sequence: TGTGCCAGCAGCTTAGGGACTAGTGTGATCGCGCAGTATTTT. Based on the CDR3 plus reference TRBV7-9 and TRBJ2-3, the full variable domain is DTGVSQNPRHKITKRGQNVTFRCDPISEHNRLYWYRQTLGQGPEFLTYFQNEAQLEKSRLLSDRFSAERPKGSFSTLEIQRTEQGDSAMYLCASSLGTSVIAQYFGPGTRLTVL.

With respect to this clone: The sample has other DNA sequences that encode this CDR3 too. V is TRBV5-1 and J is TRBJ1-1, with D unresolved. The CDR3 extends over 13 amino acids. Germline V CDR1 and CDR2: SGHRS, YFSETQ. Trimming cost V 1 base and J 3 bases, with 7 bases left between them. This CDR3 reads CASSLWGDTEAFF. The CDR3 DNA follows: TGCGCCAGCAGCTTGTGGGGAGACACTGAAGCTTTCTTT.

The V call is TRBV25-1, the J call TRBJ1-1; D is ambiguous. The CDR3 is made up of 13 amino acids. The germline V gene encodes CDR1 MGHDK and CDR2 SYGVNS. The germline V and J ends were trimmed by 6 bases and 0 bases, with 8 bases remaining between them. The CDR3: CASRSGMNTEAFF. In DNA form, the CDR3 reads TGTGCCAGCAGATCCGGGATGAACACTGAAGCTTTCTTT.

The chain links TRBV10-3 to TRBJ2-5; TRBD2 matches 9 bases. The V segment lost 2 bases and the J segment 2 bases; nucleotides outside the gene matches: 6. Germline-derived CDR1 and CDR2 are ENHRY and SYGVKD. CDR3 length equals 16 residues. The CDR3 sequence is CAISERLAGMQETQYF. The CDR3 DNA reads TGTGCCATCAGTGAGAGGCTAGCGGGAATGCAAGAGACCCAGTACTTC.

J is TRBJ1-1 and V is TRBV29-1; 8 bases agree with TRBD1. Trimming took 6 bases from V and 0 from J; bases not matched to a gene: 3. The V gene's germline CDR1 is SQVTM and CDR2 ANQGSEA. CDR3 length: 13 residues. CDR3: CSVNRGLNTEAFF. In nucleotides, the CDR3 is TGCAGCGTCAACAGGGGGTTGAACACTGAAGCTTTCTTT.

The chain recombines TRBV12-3 or TRBV12-4 with TRBJ1-4; perhaps TRBD1 as D (6 bases). This CDR3 is 12 amino acids long. V was clipped by 5 bases and J by 12 bases, with 13 bases between them. CDR3 amino acids: CASSIIRQELFF. The DNA for the CDR3 is TGTGCCAGCAGTATAATTCGACAGGAACTGTTTTTT.

In DNA, the CDR3 is TGTGCCAGCAGCTACCGGGACAGGGGGTTCTCTGGAAACACCATATATTTT. This gives the protein CASSYRDRGFSGNTIYF. This chain joins TRBV7-9 and TRBJ1-3; 11 positions match TRBD1. CDR1 and CDR2 (germline): SEHNR, FQNEAQ (reference sequence). There are 17 residues in the CDR3. After removal of 4 bases from V and 0 bases from J, the junction contained 5 bases not matched to a gene.

The rearrangement uses TRBV5-4 and TRBJ1-1, with D possibly being TRBD1 (5 bases). The CDR3 has 14 amino acids. Per germline, CDR1 SGHNT and CDR2 YYREEE (reference sequence). Trimming left V 0 bases short and J 5 bases short, with 11 bases between. The CDR3 DNA reads TGTGCCAGCAGCTTGGCCGGGGGGGAGACTGAAGCTTTCTTT. It encodes CASSLAGGETEAFF.

The chain combines TRBV18 with TRBJ2-3, with TRBD1 matching 9 bases. Trimming removed 3 bases from V and 6 bases from J; junction bases left unmatched: 4. Germline-derived CDR1 and CDR2 are KGHSH and LQKENI. The CDR3 totals 14 residues. This CDR3 is CASSPWTGEDTQYF. DNA for the CDR3: TGTGCCAGCTCACCGTGGACAGGGGAGGATACGCAGTATTTT.

The J gene is TRBJ1-1, the V gene TRBV11-3, with unresolved D. The CDR3 runs to 15 residues. V dropped 2 bases and J dropped 4 bases, with 14 bases sitting between them. Germline loops: CDR1 SGHNT, CDR2 YENEEA. The CDR3 sequence is CASSLFPQVGTEAFF. The CDR3 DNA reads as TGTGCCAGCAGCTTATTCCCCCAGGTAGGCACTGAAGCTTTCTTT.

The genes are TRBV19 and TRBJ2-7, with TRBD1 identical over 7 bases. Germline V gene lookup returns CDR1 LNHDA and CDR2 SQIVND (reference sequence). The CDR3 consists of 15 residues. V was clipped by 5 bases and J by 2 bases; unmatched bases: 9. Here the CDR3 reads CASSFYRGKAYEQYF. Written as DNA, the CDR3 is TGTGCCAGTAGTTTTTACAGGGGAAAAGCCTACGAGCAGTACTTC.

This rearrangement joins TRBV4-1 to TRBJ1-2; 8 bases agree with TRBD1. This CDR3 is built from 18 residues. Germline CDR1 reads MGHRA; CDR2 reads YSYEKL. V dropped 1 base and J dropped 0; count of bases not matched to a gene: 10. The CDR3 nucleotides are TGCGCCAGCAGCCAAGGCTTCAGGGGGCAGTTATCTAACTATGGCTACACCTTC. Protein: CASSQGFRGQLSNYGYTF.

The rearrangement joins TRBV1 to TRBJ2-7; the table's TRBD2 call for D was not verified on the DNA. TRBV1 is assigned pseudogene status. The CDR3 has 14 amino acids. DNA for the CDR3: TGCACCAGCAGCTCGGGGGAAGGATCCTACGAGCAGTACTTC. This gives the protein CTSSSGEGSYEQYF.

The gene calls are TRBV4-1 and TRBJ2-2; possibly TRBD2 for D (6 bases). CDR3 size: 16 residues. V was pared by 3 bases and J by 0 bases, with 11 bases between. The germline V gene has CDR1 MGHRA and CDR2 YSYEKL. This CDR3 is CASSQSEGTNTGELFF. The CDR3 nucleotides are TGCGCCAGCAGCCAGTCGGAGGGTACGAACACCGGGGAGCTGTTTTTT.

V and J are TRBV9 and TRBJ2-1; perhaps TRBD2 as D (7 bases). The CDR3 is 16 residues long. Germline CDR1 SGDLS, CDR2 YYNGEE. V dropped 0 bases and J dropped 4 bases, with 14 bases sitting between them. CDR3 sequence reads: CASSVATAGAYNEQFF. The CDR3 coding sequence is TGTGCCAGCAGCGTAGCTACCGCGGGGGCATACAATGAGCAGTTCTTC.

The chain combines TRBV21-1 with TRBJ2-5; the table gives TRBD1 as D, unverified against the DNA. TRBV21-1 is a pseudogene. The CDR3 sequence is 18 residues long. CDR3 sequence reads: CASTSTRGDDRGQETQYF. CDR3 nucleotide sequence: TGTGCCAGCACCTCGACAAGGGGGGACGACAGGGGACAAGAGACCCAGTACTTC.

V and J are TRBV7-8 and TRBJ2-7; D call uncertain. Germline CDR1 is SGHVS and CDR2 is FQNEAQ. The CDR3 is 14 residues long. V was pared by 5 bases and J by 3 bases, with 14 bases between. CDR3 amino acids: CASSERRWSYEQYF. In DNA form, the CDR3 reads TGTGCCAGCAGCGAACGACGGTGGAGCTACGAGCAGTACTTC.

This chain's CDR3 is CASSLAMGGNTQYF. CDR3 coding DNA: TGTGCCAGCAGCTTAGCGATGGGGGGAAATACGCAGTATTTT. The chain uses TRBV7-9 and TRBJ2-3; TRBD2 might be the D (6 bases). Germline CDR1 and CDR2: SEHNR and FQNEAQ (reference sequence). CDR3 length: 14 residues. V was clipped by 0 bases and J by 7 bases, with 11 bases between them.

This clone was counted a single time. J is TRBJ2-5 and V is TRBV2, with TRBD2 matching over 7 bases. The CDR3 runs 12 residues. With 2 bases clipped from V and 11 bases from J, the junction kept 5 bases outside the gene matches. The germline CDR1 and CDR2 sequences are SNHLY and FYNNEI. CDR3 DNA: TGTGCCAGCAGTGAATGGCGGGGGATGCAGTACTTC. This translates into CASSEWRGMQYF.

The chain employs TRBV7-2 and TRBJ2-7; 9 nucleotides agree with TRBD1. Germline V lookup: CDR1 SGHTA, CDR2 FQGNSA. The CDR3 is 14 amino acids. V shed 5 bases, J shed 6 bases, and the junction held 8 bases outside the gene matches. CDR3 region: CASSLTGGFSEQYF. As DNA, the CDR3 is TGTGCCAGCAGCCTGACAGGGGGGTTCTCCGAGCAGTACTTC.

The V and J genes are TRBV10-1 and TRBJ2-7; D remains unclear. Trimming cost V 0 bases and J 8 bases, with 11 bases left between them. This CDR3 spans 13 amino acids. Germline lookup yields CDR1 WNHNN and CDR2 SYGVQD (reference sequence). The CDR3 protein is CASSESLVCKQYF. For the CDR3, the DNA is TGCGCCAGCAGTGAGTCTCTAGTCTGCAAGCAGTACTTC.

This chain links TRBV27 with TRBJ1-6; D ambiguous. CDR1 is MNHEY, CDR2 SMNVEV, per germline (reference sequence). The CDR3 is made up of 13 amino acids. V was pared by 6 bases and J by 3 bases, with 6 bases between. DNA of the CDR3: TGTGCCAGCAGATCCGGCTATAATTCACCCCTCCACTTT. Protein product: CASRSGYNSPLHF.

The V gene is TRBV11-3, the J gene TRBJ1-2; no definite D call. Germline-derived CDR1 and CDR2 are SGHNT and YENEEA. The V and J ends lost 2 bases and 0 bases respectively, with 10 bases between them. The CDR3 is made up of 15 amino acids. The CDR3 nucleotides read TGTGCCAGCAGCTTAATAACTAATACTAACTATGGCTACACCTTC. Translating gives CASSLITNTNYGYTF.